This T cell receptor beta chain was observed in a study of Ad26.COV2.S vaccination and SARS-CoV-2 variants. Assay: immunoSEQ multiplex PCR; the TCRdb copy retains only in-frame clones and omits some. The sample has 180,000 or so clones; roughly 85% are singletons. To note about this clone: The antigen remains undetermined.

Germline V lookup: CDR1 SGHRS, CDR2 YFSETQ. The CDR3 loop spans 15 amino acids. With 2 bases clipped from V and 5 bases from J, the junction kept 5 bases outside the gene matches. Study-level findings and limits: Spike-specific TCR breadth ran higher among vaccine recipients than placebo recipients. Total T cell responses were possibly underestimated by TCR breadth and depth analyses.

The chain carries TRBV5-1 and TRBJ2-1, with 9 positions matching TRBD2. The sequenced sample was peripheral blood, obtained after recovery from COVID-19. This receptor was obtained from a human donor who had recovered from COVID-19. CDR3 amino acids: CASSFAGTSHNEQFF. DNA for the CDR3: TGCGCCAGCAGCTTTGCTGGGACTAGCCACAATGAGCAGTTCTTC.